Listed below are T cell receptor beta chains from one sample, sequenced in a study of post-analysis software for immune sequencing data. TCRdb passed the PCR reads through MiXCR, listing each CDR3 protein once. The sample yields roughly 650,000 distinct CDR3 sequences, roughly three fifths seen once. Input material: blood. Receptors were obtained from a girl aged 2-10 years with multiple sclerosis. Both conserved end residues are part of each CDR3. The order of the fields is V gene, clone size, CDR3 protein. Clone size is stated in some rows and not others, as once, few, many or a class when expanded.

V: TRBV5-6; size: few; CDR3: CASSTDLGQGAMDTQYF
V: TRBV20-1; size: .; CDR3: CSAGTGSYNSPLHF
V: TRBV12-3/TRBV12-4; size: once; CDR3: CASSRGAVREQYF
V: TRBV11-2; size: few; CDR3: CASSLQQFF
V: TRBV28; size: once; CDR3: CASSLPPHSNQPQHF
V: TRBV4-2; size: .; CDR3: CASSQELAGGYEQYF
V: TRBV5-1; size: .; CDR3: CASSLERGGVDTQYF
V: TRBV28; size: .; CDR3: CASSPLAGGKRDEQFF
V: TRBV2; size: few; CDR3: CASSDVRPSAQHF
V: TRBV27; size: .; CDR3: CASNPGTQGNEQFF
V: TRBV10-3; size: .; CDR3: CAIRNYSGGADTQYF
V: TRBV20-1; size: .; CDR3: CSARDRPAGGVTDTQYF
V: TRBV11-3; size: .; CDR3: CASSAYNNEQFF
V: TRBV5-1; size: .; CDR3: CASSGERGSETQYF
V: TRBV4-2; size: few; CDR3: CASSQDGSGPYGYTF
V: TRBV29-1; size: .; CDR3: CSVDRGHGEKLFF
V: TRBV29-1; size: .; CDR3: CSARVLNYGYTF
V: TRBV3-1; size: .; CDR3: CASSPPLAGVTYEQYF
V: TRBV10-3; size: .; CDR3: CAISDSTSTSEAFF
V: TRBV4-1; size: .; CDR3: CASSQALAGVYEQYF
V: TRBV6-2/TRBV6-3; size: .; CDR3: CASSRAGKAETQYF
V: TRBV7-9; size: once; CDR3: CATRRTGTSGTESSYNEQFF
V: TRBV7-2; size: .; CDR3: CASSFEQFYGYTF
V: TRBV10-3; size: .; CDR3: CAISVHPPGQRYQETQYF
V: TRBV27; size: .; CDR3: CASSFGRGQPQHF
V: TRBV20-1; size: .; CDR3: CSARDTPGGGNEQFF
V: TRBV4-1; size: few; CDR3: CASSYHDEQYF
V: TRBV11-2; size: few; CDR3: CASSLGLDEETQYF
V: TRBV20-1; size: .; CDR3: CSASTSGGTQETQYF
V: TRBV5-1; size: once; CDR3: CASSLSSLNGANSYNEQFF
V: TRBV2; size: .; CDR3: CASSEAQGSTYNEQFF
V: TRBV6-1; size: .; CDR3: CASSEREGRETQYF
V: TRBV11-2; size: .; CDR3: CASSPGTSGGPYNEQFF
V: TRBV20-1; size: .; CDR3: CSARGLAETYEQYF
V: TRBV20-1; size: once; CDR3: CSATAGTYEQYF
V: TRBV20-1; size: .; CDR3: CSARVSMDRGYSYNEQFF
V: TRBV20-1; size: .; CDR3: CSALGGGPNPGELFF
V: TRBV3-1; size: .; CDR3: CASSHGGVEAFF
V: TRBV12-3/TRBV12-4; size: .; CDR3: CASSFAGIKTRYF
V: TRBV12-3/TRBV12-4; size: .; CDR3: CASSSTGSSTDVQYF
V: TRBV3-1; size: .; CDR3: CASSQANTSPLHF
V: TRBV24-1; size: .; CDR3: CATSDPGTGGQETQYF
V: TRBV4-1; size: once; CDR3: CASSQEERSTYEQYF
V: TRBV12-3/TRBV12-4; size: few; CDR3: CASSLAPGLFNEQYF
V: TRBV2; size: .; CDR3: CASGSEAADTQYF
V: TRBV28; size: .; CDR3: CASRHTQGARGGYTF